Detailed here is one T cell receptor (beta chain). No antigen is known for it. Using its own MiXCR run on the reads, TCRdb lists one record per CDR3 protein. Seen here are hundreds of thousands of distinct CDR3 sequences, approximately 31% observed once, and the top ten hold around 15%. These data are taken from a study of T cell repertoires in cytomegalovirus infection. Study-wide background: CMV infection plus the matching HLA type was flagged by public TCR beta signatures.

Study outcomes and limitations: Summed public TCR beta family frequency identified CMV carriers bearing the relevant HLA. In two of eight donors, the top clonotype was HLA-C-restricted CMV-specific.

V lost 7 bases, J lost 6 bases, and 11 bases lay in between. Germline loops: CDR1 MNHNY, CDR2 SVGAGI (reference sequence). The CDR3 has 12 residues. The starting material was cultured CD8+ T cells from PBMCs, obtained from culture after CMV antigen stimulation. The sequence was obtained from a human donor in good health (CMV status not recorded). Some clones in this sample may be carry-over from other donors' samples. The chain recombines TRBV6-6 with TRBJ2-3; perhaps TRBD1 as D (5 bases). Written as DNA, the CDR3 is TGTGCCAGCATCAAGGACACGGATACGCAGTATTTT. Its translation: CASIKDTDTQYF.